This T cell receptor beta chain comes out of a study of CD8+ T cells in alopecia areata. Across the study: Treated patients received oral tofacitinib, 5 to 10 mg twice daily. Overall study results and limits: Scalp samples also yield sequences from resident alphabeta T cells of normal skin.

Turning to this clone: Its antigen remains unidentified.

In alopecia areata patients, both lesional scalp punch biopsies and peripheral blood were collected. RNA was extracted and reverse transcribed into cDNA as the sequencing template. Clones were sequenced by immunoSEQ multiplex PCR, and TCRdb holds only the in-frame ones, with some missing. In the table there are 250,000 or so clones, roughly two thirds of which are singletons. This clonotype was sampled from a human donor with alopecia areata. Sequences were derived from CD4+ T cells sorted from blood, sampled at week 0.

The CDR3 protein is CASSLGQGFGISPLHF. The CDR3 DNA reads as TGTGCCAGCAGCTTAGGGCAGGGTTTCGGGATTTCACCCCTCCACTTT. The chain is built from TRBV11-2 and TRBJ1-6; possibly TRBD1 for D (5 bases). CDR1 is SGHAT, CDR2 FQNNGV, per germline. The CDR3 is 16 residues long. Between the trimmed V and J ends, which lost 1 base and 9 bases, there was a span of 16 bases.